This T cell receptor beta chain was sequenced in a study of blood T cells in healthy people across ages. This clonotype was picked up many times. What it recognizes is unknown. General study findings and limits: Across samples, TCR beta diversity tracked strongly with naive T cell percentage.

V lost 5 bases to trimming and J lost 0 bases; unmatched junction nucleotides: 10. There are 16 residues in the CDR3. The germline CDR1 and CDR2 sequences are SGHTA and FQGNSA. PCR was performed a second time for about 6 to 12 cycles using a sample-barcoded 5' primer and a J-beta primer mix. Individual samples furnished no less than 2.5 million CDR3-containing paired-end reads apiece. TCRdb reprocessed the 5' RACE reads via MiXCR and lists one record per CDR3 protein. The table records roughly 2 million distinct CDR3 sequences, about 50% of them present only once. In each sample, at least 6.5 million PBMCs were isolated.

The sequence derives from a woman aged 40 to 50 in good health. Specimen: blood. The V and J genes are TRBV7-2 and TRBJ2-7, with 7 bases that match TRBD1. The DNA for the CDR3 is TGTGCCAGCAGCACCTTACGGGCAGGGGGCTCCTACGAGCAGTACTTC. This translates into CASSTLRAGGSYEQYF.